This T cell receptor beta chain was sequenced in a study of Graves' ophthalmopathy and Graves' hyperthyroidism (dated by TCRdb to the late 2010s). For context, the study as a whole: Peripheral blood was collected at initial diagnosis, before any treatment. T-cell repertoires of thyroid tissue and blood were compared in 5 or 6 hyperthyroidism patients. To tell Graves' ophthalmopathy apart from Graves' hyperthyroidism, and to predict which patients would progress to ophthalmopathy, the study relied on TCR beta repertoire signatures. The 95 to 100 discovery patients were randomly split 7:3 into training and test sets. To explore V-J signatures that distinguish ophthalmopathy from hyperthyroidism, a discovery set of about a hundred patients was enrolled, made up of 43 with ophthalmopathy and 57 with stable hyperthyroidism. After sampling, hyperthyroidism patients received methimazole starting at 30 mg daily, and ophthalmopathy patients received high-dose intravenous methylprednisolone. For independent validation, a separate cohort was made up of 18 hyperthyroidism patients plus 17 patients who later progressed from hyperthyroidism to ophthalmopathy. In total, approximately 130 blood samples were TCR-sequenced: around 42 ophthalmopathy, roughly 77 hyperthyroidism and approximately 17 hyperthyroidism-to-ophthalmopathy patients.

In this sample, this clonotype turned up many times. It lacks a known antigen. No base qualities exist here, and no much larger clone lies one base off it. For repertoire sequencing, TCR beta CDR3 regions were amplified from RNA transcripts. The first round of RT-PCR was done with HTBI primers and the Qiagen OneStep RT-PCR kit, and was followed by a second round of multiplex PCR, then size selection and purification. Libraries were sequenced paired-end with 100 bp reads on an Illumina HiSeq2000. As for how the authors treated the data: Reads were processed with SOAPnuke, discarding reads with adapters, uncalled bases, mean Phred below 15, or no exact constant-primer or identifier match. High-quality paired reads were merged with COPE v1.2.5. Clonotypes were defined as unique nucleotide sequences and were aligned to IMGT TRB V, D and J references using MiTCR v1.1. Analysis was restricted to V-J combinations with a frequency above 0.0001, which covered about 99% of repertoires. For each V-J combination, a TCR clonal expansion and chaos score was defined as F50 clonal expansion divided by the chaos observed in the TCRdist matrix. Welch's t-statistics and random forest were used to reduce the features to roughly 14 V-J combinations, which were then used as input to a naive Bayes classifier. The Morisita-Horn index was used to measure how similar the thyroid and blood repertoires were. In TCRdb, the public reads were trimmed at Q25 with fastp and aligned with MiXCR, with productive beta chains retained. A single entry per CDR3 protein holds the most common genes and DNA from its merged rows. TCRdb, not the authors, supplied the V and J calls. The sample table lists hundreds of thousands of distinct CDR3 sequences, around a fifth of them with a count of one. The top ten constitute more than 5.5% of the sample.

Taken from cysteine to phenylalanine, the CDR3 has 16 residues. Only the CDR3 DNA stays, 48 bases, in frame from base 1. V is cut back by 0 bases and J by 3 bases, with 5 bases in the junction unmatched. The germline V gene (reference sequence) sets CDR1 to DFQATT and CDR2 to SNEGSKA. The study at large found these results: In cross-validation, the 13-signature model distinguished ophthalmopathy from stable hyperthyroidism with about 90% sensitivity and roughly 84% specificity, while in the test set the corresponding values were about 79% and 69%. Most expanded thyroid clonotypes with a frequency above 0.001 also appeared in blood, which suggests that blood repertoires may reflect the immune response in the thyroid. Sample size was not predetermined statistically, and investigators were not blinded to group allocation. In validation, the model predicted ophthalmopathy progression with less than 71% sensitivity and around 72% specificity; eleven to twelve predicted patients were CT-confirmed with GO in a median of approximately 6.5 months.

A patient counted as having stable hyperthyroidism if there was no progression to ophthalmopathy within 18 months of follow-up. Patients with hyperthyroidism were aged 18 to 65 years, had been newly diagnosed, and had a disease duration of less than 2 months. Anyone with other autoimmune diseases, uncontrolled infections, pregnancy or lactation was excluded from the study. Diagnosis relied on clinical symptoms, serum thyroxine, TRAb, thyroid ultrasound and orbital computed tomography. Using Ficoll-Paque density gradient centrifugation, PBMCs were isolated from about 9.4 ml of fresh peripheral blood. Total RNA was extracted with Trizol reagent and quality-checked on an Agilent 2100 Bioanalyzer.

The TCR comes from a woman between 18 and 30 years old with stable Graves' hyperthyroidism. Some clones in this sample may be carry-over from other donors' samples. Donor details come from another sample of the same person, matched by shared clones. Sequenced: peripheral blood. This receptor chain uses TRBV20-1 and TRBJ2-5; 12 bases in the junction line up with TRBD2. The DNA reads TGCAGTGCTAGAGATGTAGCTAGCGGGGGGGAAGAGACCCAGTACTTC. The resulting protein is CSARDVASGGEETQYF.